This record looks at one TCR beta chain sequence and its context. Its target is unknown. 13 Jbeta primers and 60 Vbeta primers were used for the PCR. The protocol was immunoSEQ multiplex PCR, while the TCRdb copy is restricted to in-frame clones and leaves out a portion. The repertoire holds some 180,000 clones, with 70% to 90% as singletons. This specimen comes from a study of cytomegalovirus exposure and HLA in healthy donors. V lost 9 bases and J 6 bases, leaving 18 bases between the germline ends. CDR1 LNHDA and CDR2 SQIVND come from the germline V gene (reference sequence). This CDR3 is 13 amino acids long. Study observations and caveats: Most CMV-associated TCR beta chains appeared HLA-restricted in a later analysis. Judged likely to be a sequencing artifact was a cluster of highly shared sequence variants. Within an earlier analysis, most TCR beta V segments proved productive either about 90% or about 30% of the time. Accurate predictions that matched the HLA-A and HLA-B alleles of most subjects were reportedly made from TCR beta sequences.

This TCR derives from a man aged 25 to 45 in good health and CMV-seropositive. The genes are TRBV19 and TRBJ2-7, with D possibly TRBD1 on 6 matching bases. Sequencing input: PBMCs. CDR3 protein: CASSQGYSSEQYF. The CDR3 DNA follows: TGTGCCAGCTCACAGGGTTACTCTAGCGAGCAGTACTTC.